A selection of T cell receptor beta chains follows, all from one sample in a study of CD8+CD57+ T cells in acquired aplastic anemia. TCRdb passed the reads through MiXCR, listing each CDR3 protein once. The sample lists 150,000 to 200,000 distinct CDR3 sequences, 40% to 60% occurring once. Sequencing was done on a sample of sorted CD4+, CD8+, or CD8+CD57+ T cells (not recorded which) from PBMCs. These receptors all stem from a human donor with aplastic anemia. CDR3s include the opening cysteine and the closing phenylalanine or tryptophan. The order of the fields is CDR3 protein, J gene, V gene.

CASSDISYSGTGTYGYTF,TRBJ1-2,TRBV7-8
CATSRTSGGIYEQYF,TRBJ2-7,TRBV15
CATSRDLPSPSGYTF,TRBJ1-2,TRBV15
CSARDRTGNPYEQYF,TRBJ2-7,TRBV20-1
CASSLGLAINGETQYF,TRBJ2-5,TRBV7-8
CASSLEGLSSYEQYF,TRBJ2-7,TRBV5-1
CASSLGWDASYSPLHF,TRBJ1-6,TRBV11-2
CSAPGQGYHTDTQYF,TRBJ2-3,TRBV20-1
CASGPRQLTEAFF,TRBJ1-1,TRBV19
CASSVNGLLNSPLHF,TRBJ1-6,TRBV6-4